Listed below are T cell receptor beta chains from one sample, sequenced in a study of cytomegalovirus exposure and HLA in healthy donors. Repertoires were generated with immunoSEQ multiplex PCR, while TCRdb's copy carries only in-frame clones and drops some. The table lists 55,000 to 80,000 clones, about 85% of them singletons. Sequencing was carried out using PBMCs. The receptors come from a female donor in good health and CMV-seronegative. CDR3s include the opening cysteine and the closing phenylalanine or tryptophan. The order of the fields is J gene, V gene, CDR3 protein.

J gene: TRBJ2-3
V gene: TRBV19
CDR3 protein: CASSVEGVGDTQYF

J gene: TRBJ2-1
V gene: TRBV9
CDR3 protein: CASSVVVGAGDYNEQFF

J gene: TRBJ2-3
V gene: TRBV5-8
CDR3 protein: CASSLQLARDTQYF

J gene: TRBJ2-4
V gene: TRBV7-3
CDR3 protein: CASSPGQGRRDIQYF

J gene: TRBJ2-7
V gene: TRBV7-7
CDR3 protein: CASSQGRQGRLSYEQYF

J gene: -
V gene: TRBV11-1
CDR3 protein: CASSEPDRTGNYEQYF

J gene: TRBJ2-5
V gene: TRBV10-1
CDR3 protein: CASSPGYSQETQYF

J gene: TRBJ1-2
V gene: TRBV27
CDR3 protein: CASSLWLGGGLLTF

J gene: TRBJ2-3
V gene: TRBV10-3
CDR3 protein: CAISESTGVPDTQYF

J gene: TRBJ1-1
V gene: TRBV10-3
CDR3 protein: CAISDVSRTEAFF

J gene: TRBJ2-7
V gene: TRBV4-1
CDR3 protein: CASSQGPQTVSYEQYF

J gene: TRBJ2-7
V gene: TRBV9
CDR3 protein: CASSPRTSGASYEQYF

J gene: TRBJ1-5
V gene: TRBV5-8
CDR3 protein: CASSLGWTALSNQPQHF

J gene: TRBJ1-5
V gene: TRBV28
CDR3 protein: CASVSDNQPQHF

J gene: TRBJ2-1
V gene: TRBV5-1
CDR3 protein: CASSWLAGGLSSYNEQFF

J gene: TRBJ1-4
V gene: TRBV19
CDR3 protein: CASSIQGANEKLFF

J gene: TRBJ2-1
V gene: TRBV5-8
CDR3 protein: CASSYFLTSGRSIFNEQFF

J gene: TRBJ2-2
V gene: TRBV10-1
CDR3 protein: CASSNERGGYTGELFF

J gene: TRBJ2-7
V gene: TRBV27
CDR3 protein: CASSYSGSWYEQYF

J gene: TRBJ2-2
V gene: TRBV5-4
CDR3 protein: CASSPDSAGYGELFF

J gene: TRBJ1-2
V gene: TRBV11-2
CDR3 protein: CASTSIQADDGYTF

J gene: TRBJ2-5
V gene: TRBV19
CDR3 protein: CASSISSGRAQGETQYF

J gene: TRBJ2-3
V gene: TRBV6-1
CDR3 protein: CASSGGLAGGTDTQYF

J gene: TRBJ2-7
V gene: TRBV2
CDR3 protein: CASSEDRGATYEQYF

J gene: TRBJ1-2
V gene: TRBV18
CDR3 protein: CASSPGSLVQGYGYTF

J gene: TRBJ1-2
V gene: TRBV19
CDR3 protein: CASRTTGGGYGYTF

J gene: TRBJ2-1
V gene: TRBV5-1
CDR3 protein: CASSLGQGRNEQFF

J gene: TRBJ2-7
V gene: TRBV28
CDR3 protein: CASSPRGGGRYEQYF

J gene: TRBJ1-5
V gene: TRBV28
CDR3 protein: CASSLTGQGESNQPQHF

J gene: TRBJ1-1
V gene: TRBV30
CDR3 protein: CAWSADRNTEAFF

J gene: TRBJ2-7
V gene: TRBV20-1
CDR3 protein: CSARGGDEQYF

J gene: TRBJ1-4
V gene: TRBV5-8
CDR3 protein: CASSFHQGMGTNEKLFF

J gene: TRBJ1-5
V gene: TRBV9
CDR3 protein: CASSVEGGSRPQHF

J gene: TRBJ1-4
V gene: TRBV27
CDR3 protein: CASSLRTGGMEKLFF

J gene: TRBJ1-5
V gene: TRBV28
CDR3 protein: CASSFYSHNQPQHF

J gene: TRBJ2-3
V gene: TRBV5-6
CDR3 protein: CASSLGRETDTQYF

J gene: TRBJ2-5
V gene: TRBV7-7
CDR3 protein: CASSLGGGYQETQYF